This T cell receptor (beta chain) was recorded in a study of shared clonotypes between healthy human individuals. TCRdb's copy holds only in-frame clones and misses some; the assay was immunoSEQ multiplex PCR. The repertoire holds almost 750,000 clones, 55% to 80% seen once, with under 2% in the top ten. Trimming pared 4 bases from V and 1 base from J, leaving 16 bases between. Germline V gene data show CDR1 as MDHEN and CDR2 as SYDVKM. CDR3 length: 16 amino acids. About this clone: Its specificity is not known.

In the CD4+ fraction, cells were divided into CD45RA+ naive and CD45RA-negative memory subsets. Findings of the study overall: Clonotype sharing among donors, it was expected, would be affected by sequencing depth. Generally, naive subsets came out with larger estimated richness than memory subsets. Apart from blood, nothing was sampled; tissue repertoires likely differ.

The receptor comes from a woman under 40 in good health. The chain recombines TRBV28 with TRBJ1-1; the D gene is possibly TRBD1 (5 bases). The sample consisted of memory CD4+ T cells sorted from blood. Subset in this sample: CD45RA-negative fraction. The CDR3 bases are TGTGCCAGCAGTTCAACATGGGGCGCGGGGAACACTGAAGCTTTCTTT. It encodes CASSSTWGAGNTEAFF.